These T cell receptor beta chains were read from a single sample in a study of blood T cell repertoires in COVID-19. TCRdb's copy holds only in-frame clones and misses some; the assay was immunoSEQ multiplex PCR. Of 300,000 to 350,000 clones listed, around 89% are singletons. The sequenced material came from PBMCs or T cells enriched from blood (not recorded which). All receptors come from a woman between 18 and 30 years old with acute COVID-19. Both conserved end residues are part of each CDR3. A D gene is named only where the DNA matches it firmly. Size is omitted from some rows. Given values are once, few, many or a class for expanded clones.

>.|.|TRBJ1-1|TRBV12-5
CASGPNSGVEAFF
TGTGCTAGTGGGCCTAATTCAGGGGTAGAAGCTTTCTTT
>.|.|TRBJ1-1|TRBV21-1
CASSLSGTVMNTEAFF
TGTGCCAGCAGCCTTTCCGGGACAGTCATGAACACTGAAGCTTTCTTT
>.|TRBD2|TRBJ2-1|TRBV9
CASSAPSAGGGNEQFF
TGTGCCAGCAGCGCGCCCTCGGCGGGAGGGGGCAATGAGCAGTTCTTC
>.|.|TRBJ2-3|TRBV6-5
CASSAGLKDTQYF
TGTGCCAGCAGCGCAGGGTTGAAAGATACGCAGTATTTT
>.|TRBD1|TRBJ2-1|TRBV28
CASSPGQGRQFF
TGTGCCAGCAGCCCCGGACAGGGCCGTCAGTTCTTC
>.|.|TRBJ1-4|TRBV11-3
CASRLDRTNEKLFF
TGTGCCAGCAGACTTGACAGGACTAATGAAAAACTGTTTTTT
>.|.|TRBJ1-1|TRBV19
CASTGRGLGTEAFF
TGTGCCAGTACTGGGAGGGGATTGGGGACTGAAGCTTTCTTT
>.|.|TRBJ2-2|TRBV28
CASPLQGRWDTGELFF
TGTGCCAGCCCTTTACAGGGGAGGTGGGACACCGGGGAGCTGTTTTTT
>.|TRBD2|TRBJ2-3|TRBV2
CASSVAGVSDTQYF
TGTGCCAGCAGTGTAGCGGGAGTTTCCGATACGCAGTATTTT
>.|TRBD1|TRBJ1-5|TRBV6-5
CASSRGYSNQPQHF
TGTGCCAGCTCCAGGGGGTATAGCAATCAGCCCCAGCATTTT
>once|.|TRBJ1-5|TRBV6-5
CASSWAGLGQPQHF
TGTGCCAGCAGTTGGGCAGGGTTGGGTCAGCCCCAGCATTTT
>.|.|TRBJ1-1|TRBV10-3
CAIRGGTFEAFF
TGTGCCATCAGGGGGGGGACTTTCGAAGCTTTCTTT
>.|.|TRBJ1-2|TRBV28
CASSFPGFNYGYTF
TGTGCCAGCAGTTTTCCAGGGTTCAACTATGGCTACACCTTC
>.|TRBD2|TRBJ2-3|TRBV19
CASSSRLAGAADTQYF
TGTGCCAGTAGTTCTCGACTAGCGGGAGCGGCAGATACGCAGTATTTT
>.|.|TRBJ2-3|TRBV11-1
CASSLAVGGEDSHTQYF
TGTGCCAGCAGCTTAGCGGTTGGTGGGGAGGATTCCCATACGCAGTATTTT
>.|TRBD2|TRBJ2-7|TRBV27
CASSFPKGTSGAYEQYF
TGTGCCAGCAGTTTCCCTAAGGGGACTAGCGGGGCCTACGAGCAGTACTTC
>.|TRBD1|TRBJ1-4|TRBV28
CASSQQGGDEKLFF
TGTGCCAGCAGTCAACAGGGGGGAGATGAAAAACTGTTTTTT
>few|TRBD1|TRBJ1-2|TRBV4-2
CASSPDRQGSNYGYTF
TGTGCCAGCAGCCCTGATCGACAGGGGTCGAATTATGGCTACACCTTC